This TCR beta chain was obtained from a study of T cells of healthy individuals. This clonotype was recorded many times. Each CDR3 protein is one row after TCRdb ran MiXCR on the 5' RACE reads. The sample shows about 96,000 distinct CDR3 sequences, 15% to 20% of them seen only once. This receptor was taken from a human donor in good health.

The CDR3, as DNA: TGCGCCAGCAGCTTGCCCGGGAGTATAACAGATACGCAGTATTTT. Translating it yields CASSLPGSITDTQYF. The chain uses TRBV5-1 and TRBJ2-3; D perhaps matches TRBD2 (6 bases). V lost 1 base to trimming and J lost 3 bases, with 12 bases between them. Germline-derived CDR1 and CDR2 are SGHRS and YFSETQ. CDR3 size: 15 residues.